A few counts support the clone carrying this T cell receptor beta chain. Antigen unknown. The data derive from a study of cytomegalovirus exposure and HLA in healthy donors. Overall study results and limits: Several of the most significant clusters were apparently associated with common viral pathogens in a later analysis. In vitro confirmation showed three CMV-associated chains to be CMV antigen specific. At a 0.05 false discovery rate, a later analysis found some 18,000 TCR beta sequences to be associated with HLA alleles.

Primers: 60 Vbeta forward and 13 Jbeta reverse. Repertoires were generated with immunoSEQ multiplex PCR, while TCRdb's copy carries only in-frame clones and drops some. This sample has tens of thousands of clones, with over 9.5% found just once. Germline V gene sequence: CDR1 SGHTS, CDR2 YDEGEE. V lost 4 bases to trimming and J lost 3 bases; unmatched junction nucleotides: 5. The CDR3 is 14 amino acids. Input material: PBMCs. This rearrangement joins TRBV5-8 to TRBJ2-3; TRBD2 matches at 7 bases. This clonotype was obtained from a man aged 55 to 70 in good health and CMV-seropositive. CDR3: CASSPSAGTDTQYF. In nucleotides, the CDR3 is TGTGCCAGCAGCCCCTCAGCGGGAACAGATACGCAGTATTTT.